This TCR beta chain was documented in a study of Tregs in tolerant kidney transplant recipients. Background on the study: Recipients received nonmyeloablative bone marrow transplants from related graft donors, with transient mixed chimerism.

The V segment lost 3 bases and the J segment 0 bases; nucleotides outside the gene matches: 8. The CDR3 totals 17 residues. Germline V gene sequence: CDR1 SGDLS, CDR2 YYNGEE. General study results and limits: Expanding Tregs on activated donor B cells appeared to best identify donor-specific TCRbeta clones. The small number of patients limits these findings pending further validation.

Unstimulated Tregs (CD4+CD25+CD127-) and CD4+CD25- non-Tregs were sorted from PBMCs. Turning to this clone: Its antigen is not known.

Data came from immunoSEQ multiplex PCR; TCRdb stores just in-frame clones and leaves some out. There are some 74,000 clones in the sample; under 95% occur only once, and around 0.32% lies in the top ten. The sample was Tregs from blood, taken before the transplant. The rearrangement links TRBV9 to TRBJ2-2; the match to TRBD1 covers 7 bases. This clonotype originated in a human donor who received a combined kidney and bone marrow transplant. The CDR3 region is CASSGGTGAANTGELFF. The CDR3 DNA reads as TGTGCCAGCAGCGGGGGCACAGGGGCCGCGAACACCGGGGAGCTGTTTTTT.